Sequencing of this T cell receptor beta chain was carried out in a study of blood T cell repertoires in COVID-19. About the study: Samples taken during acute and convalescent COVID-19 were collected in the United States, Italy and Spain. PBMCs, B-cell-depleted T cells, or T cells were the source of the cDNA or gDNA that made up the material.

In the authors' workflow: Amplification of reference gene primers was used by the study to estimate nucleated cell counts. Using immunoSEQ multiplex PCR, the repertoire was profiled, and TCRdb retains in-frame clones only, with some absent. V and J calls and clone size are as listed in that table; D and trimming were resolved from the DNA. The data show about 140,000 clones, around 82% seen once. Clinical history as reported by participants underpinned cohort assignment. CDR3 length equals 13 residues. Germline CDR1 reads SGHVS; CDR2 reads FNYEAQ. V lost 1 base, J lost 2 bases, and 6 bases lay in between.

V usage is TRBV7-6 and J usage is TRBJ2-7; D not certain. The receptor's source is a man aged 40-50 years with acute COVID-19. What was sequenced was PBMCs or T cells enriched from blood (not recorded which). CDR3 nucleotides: TGTGCCAGCAGCTTAGGGCTAGCCTACGAGCAGTACTTC. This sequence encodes CASSLGLAYEQYF. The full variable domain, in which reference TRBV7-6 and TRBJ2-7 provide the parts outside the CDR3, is GAGVSQSPRYKVTKRGQDVALRCDPISGHVSLYWYRQALGQGPEFLTYFNYEAQQDKSGLPNDRFSAERPEGSISTLTIQRTEQRDSAMYRCASSLGLAYEQYFGPGTRLTVT.